Shown below are 28 T cell receptor beta chains from a single sample sequenced in a study of blood T cell repertoires in COVID-19. Using immunoSEQ multiplex PCR, the repertoire was profiled, and TCRdb retains in-frame clones only, with some absent. Counted here are approximately 100,000 clones, around 90% occurring once; the ten biggest clones make up about 4.2%. The sample taken for sequencing was peripheral blood. The receptors shown here come from a man between 65 and 85 years old with acute or convalescent COVID-19.

This clone came up once. The chain uses TRBV11-2 and TRBJ2-7; D may be TRBD2 (5 bases). Trimming removed 6 bases at V and 4 bases at J, with 10 bases between. The CDR3 totals 12 residues. Per germline, CDR1 SGHAT and CDR2 FQNNGV. CDR3 bases: TGTGCCAGCAGGAGGGTTTCTTACGAGCAGTACGTC. Its protein is CASRRVSYEQYV.

The chain recombines TRBV28 with TRBJ1-5, with 7 nucleotides matching TRBD1. CDR3 length: 16 amino acids. The V gene end was trimmed by 6 bases and the J gene end by 4 bases; junction bases not matched to a gene: 12. Germline-derived CDR1 and CDR2 are MDHEN and SYDVKM. CDR3 bases: TGTGCCAGCAGCCCAGAGACAGGGTTTTCGAATCAGCCCCAGCATTTT. This encodes CASSPETGFSNQPQHF. Supplemented by reference TRBV28 and TRBJ1-5, the full variable domain reads DVKVTQSSRYLVKRTGEKVFLECVQDMDHENMFWYRQDPGLGLRLIYFSYDVKMKEKGDIPEGYSVSREKKERFSLILESASTNQTSMYLCASSPETGFSNQPQHFGDGTRLSIL.

The V and J genes are TRBV18 and TRBJ1-1; 7 bases fit TRBD1. Unmatched junction bases numbered 5, after V lost 2 bases and J lost 8 bases. Germline V CDR1 and CDR2: KGHSH, LQKENI. The CDR3 totals 13 residues. The CDR3 loop reads CASSPGDRVEAFF. CDR3 DNA sequence: TGTGCCAGCTCACCAGGAGACAGGGTCGAAGCTTTCTTT. Full variable domain (outside the CDR3, taken from reference TRBV18 and TRBJ1-1): NAGVMQNPRHLVRRRGQEARLRCSPMKGHSHVYWYRQLPEEGLKFMVYLQKENIIDESGMPKERFSAEFPKEGPSILRIQQVVRGDSAAYFCASSPGDRVEAFFGQGTRLTVV.

This rearrangement joins TRBV28 to TRBJ2-3; 12 nucleotides agree with TRBD2. Germline assignment: CDR1 MDHEN and CDR2 SYDVKM. This CDR3 spans 16 amino acids. J lost 8 bases, V lost 6 bases, and 12 bases had no gene match. CDR3 coding DNA: TGTGCCAGCAGGAGAACCCCTAGCGGGGGGGCATCTACGCAGTATTTT. Translating gives CASRRTPSGGASTQYF.

V is TRBV9 and J is TRBJ2-2, with TRBD1 matching over 7 bases. The CDR3 has 17 amino acids. Germline V CDR1 and CDR2: SGDLS, YYNGEE. J gave up 4 bases and V 0 bases, and 9 bases lay outside the gene matches. For the CDR3, the DNA is TGTGCCAGCAGCGTAGGCAAGGGGGCGACTGGCACCGGGGAGCTGTTTTTT. It translates to CASSVGKGATGTGELFF.

The chain uses TRBV29-1 and TRBJ1-2, with D unresolved. Per the germline V gene, CDR1 is SQVTM and CDR2 is ANQGSEA. The V end lost 2 bases, the J end lost 0 bases, and 10 bases lay between the germline ends. The CDR3 consists of 14 residues. The CDR3 bases are TGCAGCGTTGAAACAGTCTCAGCTAACTATGGCTACACCTTC. It encodes CSVETVSANYGYTF.

The V and J genes are TRBV7-2 and TRBJ2-5, with D possibly being TRBD2 (6 bases). The ends were cut back, 4 bases at V and 5 bases at J, with 17 bases in the middle. CDR3 size: 15 residues. Germline values: CDR1 SGHTA, CDR2 FQGNSA. DNA of the CDR3: TGTGCCAGCAGCTATGACAGTCCCGCGGGGGAGACCCAGTACTTC. As protein: CASSYDSPAGETQYF.

This clone was picked up a small number of times. The genes are TRBV29-1 and TRBJ1-1, with a possible D match to TRBD1 (5 bases). This CDR3 is 11 amino acids long. Trimming shortened V by 7 bases and J by 5 bases, and 11 bases separated the two germline ends. CDR1 and CDR2 (germline): SQVTM, ANQGSEA. The CDR3 sequence: CSAADRTEAFF. The DNA for the CDR3 is TGCAGCGCCGCAGACAGAACTGAAGCTTTCTTT.

The rearrangement uses TRBV20-1 and TRBJ1-2; 7 bases are a match to TRBD1. Germline trimming cut 3 bases from V and 3 bases from J; bases unmatched to any gene: 4. Germline V CDR1 and CDR2: DFQATT, SNEGSKA (reference sequence). The CDR3 is 13 amino acids. The CDR3 DNA sequence: TGCAGTGCTAGTCAGGGACAGTACTATGGCTACACCTTC. Translating gives CSASQGQYYGYTF.

The chain combines TRBV4-2 with TRBJ1-2; D might be TRBD1 (6 bases). Germline V gene lookup returns CDR1 LGHNA and CDR2 YNFKEQ. The CDR3 sequence is 16 residues long. The V gene lost 4 bases and the J gene lost 3 bases, with 18 bases spanning the gap. CDR3 bases: TGTGCCAGCAGCCCTAGGATTCAGGGGAGGGACTATGGCTACACCTTC. It translates to CASSPRIQGRDYGYTF.

The chain carries TRBV28 and TRBJ1-3; a possible D gene is TRBD1 (6 bases). The CDR3 is 16 residues long. V shed 6 bases and J shed 2 bases, with 17 bases lying between them. Germline V lookup: CDR1 MDHEN, CDR2 SYDVKM. As DNA, the CDR3 is TGTGCCAGCAGCTGGTACAGGGCCCGGCCTGGAAACACCATATATTTT. It codes for CASSWYRARPGNTIYF.

V usage is TRBV7-9 and J usage is TRBJ1-2; unclear D gene. CDR1 and CDR2 from the germline V gene are SEHNR and FQNEAQ (reference sequence). V was trimmed by 1 base and J by 7 bases, leaving 13 bases between them. CDR3 length equals 14 residues. CDR3 loop: CASSLDRFEGGYTF. The DNA of the CDR3 is TGTGCCAGCAGCTTAGATCGATTCGAGGGTGGCTACACCTTC.

The V gene is TRBV28, the J gene TRBJ2-1; D gene uncertain. Germline assignment: CDR1 MDHEN and CDR2 SYDVKM. Trimming took off 2 bases at V and 5 bases at J, with 16 bases between the two ends. The CDR3 length is 16 residues. The CDR3 bases are TGTGCCAGCAGTTTAGTAGGCCGACTCAATAACAATGAGCAGTTCTTC. Translating it yields CASSLVGRLNNNEQFF.

The V gene is TRBV11-2, the J gene TRBJ1-4; unclear D gene. This CDR3 region has 19 residues. V was shortened by 1 base and J by 7 bases, with 25 bases between the two germline ends. Germline V gene data show CDR1 as SGHAT and CDR2 as FQNNGV. In nucleotides, the CDR3 is TGTGCCAGCAGCTTAGGGTTAGAGCCGCCGCTTATGGCGGGTGAAAAACTGTTTTTT. This gives the protein CASSLGLEPPLMAGEKLFF.

The chain recombines TRBV5-6 with TRBJ1-1; D is uncertain. Trimming removed 3 bases from V and 5 bases from J, with 11 bases in between. The CDR3 is made up of 13 amino acids. Germline-derived CDR1 and CDR2 are SGHDT and YYEEEE. CDR3 sequence: CASSSLFLTEAFF. CDR3 DNA: TGTGCCAGCAGCTCACTGTTCTTGACTGAAGCTTTCTTT.

The genes are TRBV4-2 and TRBJ1-1; weak D call: TRBD1 (5 bases). Germline CDR1 LGHNA, CDR2 YNFKEQ. V was clipped by 3 bases and J by 8 bases, with 19 bases between them. The CDR3 has 15 residues. The CDR3 here is CASSHGGGGRVEAFF. For the CDR3, the DNA is TGTGCCAGCAGCCATGGTGGGGGGGGACGAGTCGAAGCTTTCTTT.

This rearrangement joins TRBV29-1 to TRBJ1-2; no firm D call. V lost 3 bases to trimming and J lost 7 bases, with 3 bases between them. Germline CDR1 SQVTM, CDR2 ANQGSEA. CDR3 length: 9 residues. The CDR3 loop reads CSVDLGYTF. The CDR3 DNA follows: TGCAGCGTTGACCTTGGCTACACCTTC.

V usage is TRBV19 and J usage is TRBJ2-5, with 8 bases lining up with TRBD2. The V gene end was trimmed by 5 bases and the J gene end by 0 bases; junction bases not matched to a gene: 14. The CDR3 extends over 18 amino acids. The germline CDR1 and CDR2 sequences are LNHDA and SQIVND (reference sequence). CDR3 protein: CASSPRSGGPGYQETQYF. CDR3 in DNA: TGTGCCAGTAGTCCCCGCAGCGGGGGCCCCGGGTACCAAGAGACCCAGTACTTC.

The V call is TRBV5-1, the J call TRBJ1-1; D remains ambiguous. The germline V and J ends were trimmed by 0 bases and 1 base, with 7 bases remaining between them. The CDR3 covers 14 residues. The germline CDR1 and CDR2 sequences are SGHRS and YFSETQ. This CDR3 reads CASSLAHPNTEAFF. The DNA for the CDR3 is TGCGCCAGCAGCTTGGCACACCCGAACACTGAAGCTTTCTTT. The full variable domain, completed using reference TRBV5-1 and TRBJ1-1, is KAGVTQTPRYLIKTRGQQVTLSCSPISGHRSVSWYQQTPGQGLQFLFEYFSETQRNKGNFPGRFSGRQFSNSRSEMNVSTLELGDSALYLCASSLAHPNTEAFFGQGTRLTVV.

This clone occurred a few times. The V gene is TRBV4-2, the J gene TRBJ1-2, with 8 bases aligning to TRBD1. The germline gives CDR1 LGHNA, CDR2 YNFKEQ. This CDR3 spans 17 amino acids. V was clipped by 2 bases and J by 3 bases; unmatched bases: 11. In DNA form, the CDR3 reads TGTGCCAGCAGCCAAACACCTAGGACAGGGTGGGACTATGGCTACACCTTC. Protein: CASSQTPRTGWDYGYTF.

The genes are TRBV29-1 and TRBJ1-5; D is undetermined. Germline V gives CDR1 SQVTM, CDR2 ANQGSEA. CDR3 length: 12 amino acids. The V end lost 4 bases, the J end lost 6 bases, and 10 bases lay between the germline ends. The CDR3 region is CSVANSGQPQHF. In DNA, the CDR3 is TGCAGCGTTGCCAACAGCGGTCAGCCCCAGCATTTT. The variable domain in full, with the rest retrieved from reference TRBV29-1 and TRBJ1-5, is SAVISQKPSRDICQRGTSLTIQCQVDSQVTMMFWYRQQPGQSLTLIATANQGSEATYESGFVIDKFPISRPNLTFSTLTVSNMSPEDSSIYLCSVANSGQPQHFGDGTRLSIL.

This clone was seen more than once but under ten times. The chain couples TRBV2 to TRBJ1-6; no reliable D call. Germline CDR1 SNHLY, CDR2 FYNNEI. V lost 4 bases to trimming and J lost 9 bases, with 19 bases between them. The CDR3 consists of 16 residues. The CDR3: CASSADRVPTGSPLHF. The CDR3 coding sequence is TGTGCCAGCAGTGCCGATCGGGTTCCCACCGGTTCACCCCTCCACTTT.

V usage is TRBV7-9 and J usage is TRBJ2-5; possibly TRBD2 for D (6 bases). Between the trimmed V and J ends, which lost 4 bases and 2 bases, there was a span of 20 bases. Germline assignment: CDR1 SEHNR and CDR2 FQNEAQ (reference sequence). The CDR3 consists of 17 residues. This chain's CDR3 is CASSSAEGGVIQETQYF. The CDR3 coding sequence is TGTGCCAGCAGCTCCGCGGAGGGCGGCGTCATACAAGAGACCCAGTACTTC.

The J gene is TRBJ1-2, the V gene TRBV28; a weak D match, TRBD1 (5 bases). Germline V lookup: CDR1 MDHEN, CDR2 SYDVKM. The CDR3 runs to 11 residues. V was cut by 8 bases and J by 6 bases, with 10 bases left in between. The CDR3: CASAGDNGYTF. CDR3 nucleotides: TGTGCCAGCGCGGGGGATAATGGCTACACCTTC.

This clone was counted only a few times. The chain joins TRBV24-1 to TRBJ1-1; D remains ambiguous. The V end was cut by 9 bases, the J end by 1 base, with 11 bases between. The CDR3 has 13 amino acids. From germline, CDR1 is KGHDR and CDR2 SFDVKD. As DNA, the CDR3 is TGTGCCACCGTAGTTAGACAGAACACTGAAGCTTTCTTT. Its protein is CATVVRQNTEAFF.

This clone was picked up a small number of times. This chain connects TRBV18 to TRBJ2-7, with 9 positions matching TRBD1. CDR3 size: 14 residues. J was trimmed by 5 bases and V by 5 bases; bases with no gene match: 7. From germline, CDR1 is KGHSH and CDR2 LQKENI. In DNA, the CDR3 is TGTGCCAGCTCATCCCGGACAGGGGTAGACGAGCAGTACGTC. It specifies CASSSRTGVDEQYV.

This chain connects TRBV7-9 to TRBJ2-5; tentatively, D is TRBD1 (5 bases). Trimming cost V 4 bases and J 2 bases, with 11 bases left between them. The length of the CDR3 is 14 residues. Germline V gives CDR1 SEHNR, CDR2 FQNEAQ (reference sequence). This CDR3 is CASSSRTLQETQYF. As DNA, the CDR3 is TGTGCCAGCAGCTCTCGGACATTACAAGAGACCCAGTACTTC.

This rearrangement joins TRBV19 to TRBJ1-5, with 7 bases fitting TRBD1. Germline V CDR1 and CDR2: LNHDA, SQIVND (reference sequence). This CDR3 region has 14 residues. V trimming: 6 bases; J trimming: 6 bases; junction bases outside the gene matches: 8. CDR3 nucleotide sequence: TGTGCCAGTAGCCCTCGAGAGGGGGCTCAGCCCCAGCATTTT. Translation gives CASSPREGAQPQHF.